Each of the 11 T cell receptor beta chains below was sequenced from the same sample in a study of cytomegalovirus exposure and HLA in healthy donors. Primers for the PCR totalled 60 Vbeta and 13 Jbeta. The method was immunoSEQ multiplex PCR; TCRdb's version includes in-frame clones alone and lacks a portion of them. The data show around 200,000 clones, approximately 78% seen once. The sample consisted of PBMCs. These TCRs come from a middle-aged woman in good health and CMV-seronegative.

This chain links TRBV30 with TRBJ2-7, with D possibly TRBD2 on 6 matching bases. V was trimmed by 5 bases and J by 3 bases, leaving 14 bases between them. The CDR3 length is 13 residues. CDR1 GTSNPN and CDR2 SVGIG come from the germline V gene (reference sequence). CDR3 nucleotides: TGTGCCTGGGTCGGGACTGATCGCTACGAGCAGTACTTC. Translation: CAWVGTDRYEQYF.

The genes are TRBV7-9 and TRBJ2-5; TRBD1 matches at 7 bases. Germline V gives CDR1 SEHNR, CDR2 FQNEAQ (reference sequence). This CDR3 contains 16 residues. The V and J ends lost 2 bases and 5 bases, in that order; junction bases with no gene match: 11. CDR3 protein: CASSLLLASDRETQYF. The CDR3 DNA reads as TGTGCCAGCAGCTTATTATTAGCCTCGGACAGGGAGACCCAGTACTTC.

The J gene is TRBJ1-2, the V gene TRBV29-1; D uncertain. V lost 2 bases to trimming and J lost 8 bases, with 15 bases between them. The length of the CDR3 is 13 residues. Germline V gene sequence: CDR1 SQVTM, CDR2 ANQGSEA. The CDR3 nucleotides are TGCAGCGTTGAACAATCACGGGGTCTCGGCTACACCTTC. It encodes CSVEQSRGLGYTF.

This clone was recorded once. The chain couples TRBV18 to TRBJ2-7; a weak D match, TRBD1 (5 bases). The V and J ends lost 3 bases and 3 bases respectively, with 9 bases between them. Germline loops: CDR1 KGHSH, CDR2 LQKENI. This CDR3 comprises 13 residues. CDR3 sequence: CASSPPRDYEQYF. DNA for the CDR3: TGTGCCAGCTCACCGCCCAGGGACTACGAGCAGTACTTC.

In DNA form, the CDR3 reads TGTGCCAGCAGCGTAGTAAGTCAGGTACATGGTCAGCCCCAGCATTTT. It yields the protein CASSVVSQVHGQPQHF. The chain combines TRBV9 with TRBJ1-5; no clear D. Trimming shortened V by 0 bases and J by 6 bases, and 16 bases separated the two germline ends. CDR3 length: 16 amino acids. Looked up from germline, CDR1 is SGDLS and CDR2 is YYNGEE. Complete variable domain (other parts from reference TRBV9 and TRBJ1-5): DSGVTQTPKHLITATGQRVTLRCSPRSGDLSVYWYQQSLDQGLQFLIQYYNGEERAKGNILERFSAQQFPDLHSELNLSSLELGDSALYFCASSVVSQVHGQPQHFGDGTRLSIL.

This clone was recorded a few times. V and J are TRBV9 and TRBJ1-4; no reliable D call. The CDR3 runs to 15 residues. Germline lookup yields CDR1 SGDLS and CDR2 YYNGEE. With 0 bases removed from V and 1 base from J, the gap between germline ends came to 7 bases. CDR3 coding DNA: TGTGCCAGCAGCGTAGGTCTTTTAACTAATGAAAAACTGTTTTTT. Translating gives CASSVGLLTNEKLFF. The variable domain in full, completed from reference TRBV9 and TRBJ1-4, reads DSGVTQTPKHLITATGQRVTLRCSPRSGDLSVYWYQQSLDQGLQFLIQYYNGEERAKGNILERFSAQQFPDLHSELNLSSLELGDSALYFCASSVGLLTNEKLFFGSGTQLSVL.

The gene calls are TRBV5-4 and TRBJ2-3; 7 bases match TRBD1. The CDR3 extends over 16 amino acids. Trimming at V came to 4 bases and at J to 1 base, leaving 9 bases not matched to a gene. Germline CDR1 is SGHNT and CDR2 is YYREEE (reference sequence). The CDR3 here is CASSRTGTAGTDTQYF. In nucleotides, the CDR3 is TGTGCCAGCAGCCGGACCGGGACAGCGGGCACAGATACGCAGTATTTT.

The V and J genes are TRBV7-8 and TRBJ2-5; weak D call: TRBD2 (6 bases). This CDR3 is 14 amino acids long. Germline CDR1 SGHVS, CDR2 FQNEAQ. Trimming stripped 5 bases from V and 2 bases from J, with 12 bases between. The CDR3 DNA reads TGTGCCAGCAGCCTTCGGGACTTTCAAGAGACCCAGTACTTC. Protein sequence: CASSLRDFQETQYF.

This clone was observed a few times. The chain is built from TRBV2 and TRBJ1-5; TRBD1 is a possible D gene (5 bases). Per germline, CDR1 SNHLY and CDR2 FYNNEI. There are 14 residues in the CDR3. V was pared by 2 bases and J by 0 bases, with 5 bases between. The CDR3 DNA follows: TGTGCCAGCAGTGAAAGGGGTAGCAATCAGCCCCAGCATTTT. Amino acids: CASSERGSNQPQHF. Drawing the rest from reference TRBV2 and TRBJ1-5, the complete variable domain is EPEVTQTPSHQVTQMGQEVILRCVPISNHLYFYWYRQILGQKVEFLVSFYNNEISEKSEIFDDQFSVERPDGSNFTLKIRSTKLEDSAMYFCASSERGSNQPQHFGDGTRLSIL.

The J gene is TRBJ2-7, the V gene TRBV7-8, with 9 bases lining up with TRBD1. Looked up from germline, CDR1 is SGHVS and CDR2 is FQNEAQ. This CDR3 region has 15 residues. V gave up 1 base and J gave up 4 bases; unmatched junction bases: 5. The CDR3 DNA sequence: TGTGCCAGCAGCTTAGTGGGACAGGGCTCTTACGAGCAGTACTTC. Protein: CASSLVGQGSYEQYF.

As DNA, the CDR3 is TGTGCCATCAGCCGATGGACAGGCGGAGGCACTGAAGCTTTCTTT. Protein product: CAISRWTGGGTEAFF. The chain combines TRBV10-3 with TRBJ1-1, with 7 bases aligning to TRBD1. Germline assignment: CDR1 ENHRY and CDR2 SYGVKD. This CDR3 contains 15 residues. After removal of 6 bases from V and 4 bases from J, the junction contained 11 bases not matched to a gene.